These 23 T cell receptor beta chains share one sample of origin, sequenced in a study of cytomegalovirus exposure and HLA in healthy donors. The PCR used 60 Vbeta and 13 Jbeta primers. TCRdb's copy holds only in-frame clones and misses some; the assay was immunoSEQ multiplex PCR. Among 100,000 to 150,000 clones, 15% to 20% were seen once, and the ten largest hold roughly 2.7%. The material sequenced was PBMCs. The source of these receptors is a female donor in good health and CMV-seropositive.

This clone came up a few times. The genes are TRBV2 and TRBJ2-2; 10 bases map to TRBD1. Germline assignment: CDR1 SNHLY and CDR2 FYNNEI. V trimming: 5 bases; J trimming: 5 bases; junction bases outside the gene matches: 5. This CDR3 has 15 amino acids. The CDR3 here is CASSKDRGTTGELFF. The CDR3 region has the DNA TGTGCCAGCAGTAAGGACAGGGGGACGACCGGGGAGCTGTTTTTT.

This clone was detected a few times. The chain couples TRBV7-6 to TRBJ2-7; the D gene is possibly TRBD1 (8 bases). V lost 5 bases and J lost 0, with 17 bases in between. This CDR3 is built from 16 residues. In germline, CDR1 is SGHVS, CDR2 FNYEAQ. CDR3 protein: CASSPGQGGGSYEQYF. Written as DNA, the CDR3 is TGTGCCAGCAGCCCCGGACAGGGAGGGGGCTCCTACGAGCAGTACTTC.

This chain links TRBV19 with TRBJ2-7; 7 bases are shared with TRBD1. Per germline, CDR1 LNHDA and CDR2 SQIVND (reference sequence). This CDR3 region has 15 residues. V trimming: 4 bases; J trimming: 7 bases; junction bases outside the gene matches: 13. The CDR3: CASSTTQGRSAEQYF. In nucleotides, the CDR3 is TGTGCCAGTAGTACAACACAGGGGAGAAGTGCTGAGCAGTACTTC. Together with reference TRBV19 and TRBJ2-7, the CDR3 gives the full variable domain: DGGITQSPKYLFRKEGQNVTLSCEQNLNHDAMYWYRQDPGQGLRLIYYSQIVNDFQKGDIAEGYSVSREKKESFPLTVTSAQKNPTAFYLCASSTTQGRSAEQYFGPGTRLTVT.

This clone was seen a few times. J is TRBJ2-1 and V is TRBV5-4, with D possibly matching TRBD1 (5 bases). V gave up 1 base and J gave up 4 bases, with 9 bases separating them. Germline CDR1 reads SGHNT; CDR2 reads YYREEE (reference sequence). The CDR3 is 14 residues long. The CDR3 sequence is CASSLLGAYNEQFF. The CDR3 nucleotides are TGTGCCAGCAGCTTGTTAGGGGCGTACAATGAGCAGTTCTTC.

This clone was found a few times. J is TRBJ2-2 and V is TRBV6-6, with 9 bases that match TRBD1. Per the germline V gene, CDR1 is MNHNY and CDR2 is SVGAGI (reference sequence). With 6 bases clipped from V and 0 bases from J, the junction kept 5 bases outside the gene matches. The CDR3 contains 16 residues. The CDR3 DNA sequence: TGTGCCAGCAGGAAACAGGGGGCCGCGAACACCGGGGAGCTGTTTTTT. This translates into CASRKQGAANTGELFF.

The V call is TRBV30, the J call TRBJ1-1; D is undetermined. V shed 0 bases and J shed 4 bases, with 9 bases lying between them. Per the germline V gene, CDR1 is GTSNPN and CDR2 is SVGIG (reference sequence). This CDR3 is 13 amino acids long. The CDR3 sequence: CAWSVNRGTEAFF. CDR3 in DNA: TGTGCCTGGAGTGTAAATCGAGGCACTGAAGCTTTCTTT.

This clone was recorded a few times. The CDR3 loop reads CASSGSNQPQHF. Here the CDR3 DNA reads TGTGCCTCGTCGGGGAGCAATCAGCCCCAGCATTTT. The V and J genes are TRBV7-2 and TRBJ1-5; D ambiguous. CDR1 SGHTA and CDR2 FQGNSA come from the germline V gene. This CDR3 contains 12 residues. Trimming pared 11 bases from V and 1 base from J, leaving 9 bases between.

The J gene is TRBJ2-7, the V gene TRBV5-6; TRBD1 aligns across 9 bases. The CDR3 consists of 16 residues. The germline V gene has CDR1 SGHDT and CDR2 YYEEEE. V trimming: 5 bases; J trimming: 2 bases; junction bases outside the gene matches: 11. CDR3 in DNA: TGTGCCAGCAGTTTTGGGCCGGGACAGGGTGCCTACGAGCAGTACTTC. Protein product: CASSFGPGQGAYEQYF. Drawing the rest from reference TRBV5-6 and TRBJ2-7, the complete variable domain is DAGVTQSPTHLIKTRGQQVTLRCSPKSGHDTVSWYQQALGQGPQFIFQYYEEEERQRGNFPDRFSGHQFPNYSSELNVNALLLGDSALYLCASSFGPGQGAYEQYFGPGTRLTVT.

The V and J genes are TRBV4-3 and TRBJ2-3; the match to TRBD2 covers 9 bases. The CDR3 runs to 18 residues. Germline CDR1 and CDR2: LGHNA and YSLEER. The ends lost 0 bases at V and 6 bases at J; junction bases unmatched: 13. The CDR3 loop is CASSQDPGGGRAGDTQYF. DNA for the CDR3: TGCGCCAGCAGCCAAGATCCCGGGGGCGGGAGGGCCGGGGATACGCAGTATTTT.

The chain links TRBV2 to TRBJ2-7, with TRBD1 matching over 10 bases. The CDR3 spans 13 residues. After removal of 8 bases from V and 6 bases from J, the junction contained 7 bases not matched to a gene. The germline V gene has CDR1 SNHLY and CDR2 FYNNEI. CDR3 loop: CASERQGAGEQYF. CDR3 DNA sequence: TGTGCCAGCGAAAGACAGGGGGCGGGCGAGCAGTACTTC.

The chain has TRBV19 and TRBJ2-4; 8 bases are shared with TRBD1. J gave up 0 bases and V 4 bases, and 11 bases lay outside the gene matches. Germline loops: CDR1 LNHDA, CDR2 SQIVND (reference sequence). This CDR3 is 18 amino acids long. As DNA, the CDR3 is TGTGCCAGTAGTAGTCTCCGGGGACAGGTAGTAGCCAAAAACATTCAGTACTTC. Its protein is CASSSLRGQVVAKNIQYF.

The chain carries TRBV4-1 and TRBJ2-7; 8 positions match TRBD1. This CDR3 comprises 16 residues. The germline V gene has CDR1 MGHRA and CDR2 YSYEKL. V was pared by 2 bases and J by 3 bases, with 9 bases of the junction left unmatched. The CDR3 spells CASSQKPGTGGYEQYF. In nucleotides, the CDR3 is TGCGCCAGCAGCCAAAAACCCGGGACAGGCGGCTACGAGCAGTACTTC.

This clone was observed a few times. The rearrangement joins TRBV5-6 to TRBJ2-6; D might be TRBD2 (6 bases). Germline V gene data show CDR1 as SGHDT and CDR2 as YYEEEE. The CDR3 extends over 17 amino acids. The V end was cut by 5 bases, the J end by 0 bases, with 15 bases between. The CDR3 is CASREHGGLSGANVLTF. In DNA form, the CDR3 reads TGTGCCAGCAGAGAACATGGGGGACTCTCTGGGGCCAACGTCCTGACTTTC. The full variable domain, completed using reference TRBV5-6 and TRBJ2-6, is DAGVTQSPTHLIKTRGQQVTLRCSPKSGHDTVSWYQQALGQGPQFIFQYYEEEERQRGNFPDRFSGHQFPNYSSELNVNALLLGDSALYLCASREHGGLSGANVLTFGAGSRLTVL.

This clone was observed once. The rearrangement uses TRBV21-1 and TRBJ1-1; TRBD1, the table's D call, lacks a check against the DNA. TRBV21-1 is flagged as a pseudogene. The CDR3 runs to 17 residues. The CDR3 is CASSKAGRGRWVTEAFF. DNA of the CDR3: TGTGCCAGCAGCAAAGCGGGAAGGGGGCGCTGGGTCACTGAAGCTTTCTTT.

This clone was observed a handful of times. The chain couples TRBV4-2 to TRBJ1-1; the match to TRBD1 covers 8 bases. Germline-derived CDR1 and CDR2 are LGHNA and YNFKEQ. J was trimmed by 10 bases and V by 1 base; bases with no gene match: 20. CDR3 length: 18 amino acids. CDR3 sequence reads: CASSQGIGQGGEHRGAFF. CDR3 nucleotides: TGTGCCAGCAGCCAAGGGATAGGACAGGGAGGAGAGCATCGGGGAGCTTTCTTT.

This clone appeared a few times. The chain couples TRBV6-7 to TRBJ2-1, with a possible D match to TRBD2 (6 bases). TRBV6-7 belongs to the ORF category, with a function that is uncertain. This CDR3 has 15 residues. Deletions cut 4 bases from V and 5 bases from J, with 15 bases between. CDR3 loop: CASSCRSPGDNEQFF. Here the CDR3 DNA reads TGTGCCAGCAGTTGCCGCAGCCCGGGGGACAATGAGCAGTTCTTC.

The rearrangement links TRBV6-7 to TRBJ2-7; TRBD1 is a possible D gene (7 bases). TRBV6-7 is known as an ORF, though its function is uncertain. The length of the CDR3 is 17 residues. V was trimmed by 2 bases and J by 5 bases, leaving 22 bases between them. The chain's CDR3 is CASSYPHPTGRSHEQYF. The DNA for the CDR3 is TGTGCCAGCAGTTACCCGCACCCGACAGGGAGGTCTCACGAGCAGTACTTC.

This clone was counted between two and nine times. This chain connects TRBV7-2 to TRBJ2-1, with 7 bases that match TRBD2. V lost 2 bases and J lost 5; bases outside the gene matches: 6. This CDR3 contains 15 residues. Germline CDR1 SGHTA, CDR2 FQGNSA. CDR3: CASSLWREPNNEQFF. DNA for the CDR3: TGTGCCAGCAGCTTATGGCGGGAGCCGAACAATGAGCAGTTCTTC.

The gene calls are TRBV10-1 and TRBJ1-1, with D tentatively TRBD1 (6 bases). The CDR3 is 15 amino acids. Trimming removed 8 bases from V and 3 bases from J, with 19 bases in between. The germline CDR1 and CDR2 sequences are WNHNN and SYGVQD (reference sequence). The CDR3: CASVQWGAGDTEAFF. Written as DNA, the CDR3 is TGCGCCAGCGTCCAATGGGGGGCGGGGGACACTGAAGCTTTCTTT.

This clone was picked up a small number of times. The chain couples TRBV27 to TRBJ2-1; 14 nucleotides agree with TRBD2. V shed 4 bases, J shed 3 bases, and the junction held 2 bases outside the gene matches. CDR1 and CDR2 from the germline V gene are MNHEY and SMNVEV (reference sequence). This CDR3 is 16 amino acids long. CDR3 bases: TGTGCCAGCAGTTCAGGGACTAGCGGGAGCTACAATGAGCAGTTCTTC. It translates to CASSSGTSGSYNEQFF.

The chain uses TRBV9 and TRBJ2-5; no firm D call. The CDR3 consists of 14 residues. Germline V CDR1 and CDR2: SGDLS, YYNGEE. Trimming took 0 bases from V and 1 from J, leaving 7 bases between them. CDR3 in DNA: TGTGCCAGCAGCGTAGGTAGTAGCCAAGAGACCCAGTACTTC. This encodes CASSVGSSQETQYF.

V is TRBV7-6 and J is TRBJ2-7, with 10 nucleotides matching TRBD2. The CDR3 totals 15 residues. CDR1 SGHVS and CDR2 FNYEAQ come from the germline V gene. V shed 5 bases, J shed 3 bases, and the junction held 7 bases outside the gene matches. The CDR3 sequence is CASSDVSGGYYEQYF. The CDR3 DNA reads TGTGCCAGCAGCGACGTTAGCGGGGGGTACTACGAGCAGTACTTC.

This clone showed up just a few times. The chain couples TRBV4-3 to TRBJ1-1, with a possible D match to TRBD1 (5 bases). CDR3 length: 15 residues. Trimming took 0 bases from V and 3 from J, leaving 11 bases between them. In germline, CDR1 is LGHNA, CDR2 YSLEER. This CDR3 reads CASSQDPGLYTEAFF. CDR3 in DNA: TGCGCCAGCAGCCAAGACCCAGGGCTCTACACTGAAGCTTTCTTT.